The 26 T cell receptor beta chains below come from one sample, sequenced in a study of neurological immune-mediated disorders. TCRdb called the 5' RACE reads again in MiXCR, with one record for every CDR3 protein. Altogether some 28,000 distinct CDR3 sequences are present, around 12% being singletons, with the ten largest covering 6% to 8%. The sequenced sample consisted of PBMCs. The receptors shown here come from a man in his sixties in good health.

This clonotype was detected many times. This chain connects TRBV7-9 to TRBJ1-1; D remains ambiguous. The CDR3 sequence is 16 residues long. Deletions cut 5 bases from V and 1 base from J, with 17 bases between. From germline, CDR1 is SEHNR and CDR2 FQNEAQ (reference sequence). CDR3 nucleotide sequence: TGTGCCAGCAGCCCAATCCTCGGGAAGGGGAACACTGAAGCTTTCTTT. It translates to CASSPILGKGNTEAFF. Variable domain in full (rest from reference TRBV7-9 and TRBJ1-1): DTGVSQNPRHKITKRGQNVTFRCDPISEHNRLYWYRQTLGQGPEFLTYFQNEAQLEKSRLLSDRFSAERPKGSFSTLEIQRTEQGDSAMYLCASSPILGKGNTEAFFGQGTRLTVV.

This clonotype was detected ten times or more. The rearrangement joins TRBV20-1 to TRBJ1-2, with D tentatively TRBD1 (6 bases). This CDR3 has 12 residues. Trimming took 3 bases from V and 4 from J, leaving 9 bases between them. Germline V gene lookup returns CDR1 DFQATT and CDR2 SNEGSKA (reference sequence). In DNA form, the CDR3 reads TGCAGTGCTAGTATAGGGGGCTATGGCTACACCTTC. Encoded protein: CSASIGGYGYTF.

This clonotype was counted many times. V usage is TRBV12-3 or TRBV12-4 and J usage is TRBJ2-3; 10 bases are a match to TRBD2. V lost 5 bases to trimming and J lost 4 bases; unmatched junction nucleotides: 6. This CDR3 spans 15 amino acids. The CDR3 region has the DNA TGTGCCAGCAGTGAAATAGCGGGGGGCGCAGATACGCAGTATTTT. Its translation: CASSEIAGGADTQYF.

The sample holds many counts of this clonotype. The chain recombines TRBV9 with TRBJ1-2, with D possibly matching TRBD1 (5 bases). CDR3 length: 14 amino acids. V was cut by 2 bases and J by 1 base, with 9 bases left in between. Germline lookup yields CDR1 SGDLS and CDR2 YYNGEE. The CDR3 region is CASSVAGHNYGYTF. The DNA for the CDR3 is TGTGCCAGCAGCGTGGCAGGACATAACTATGGCTACACCTTC. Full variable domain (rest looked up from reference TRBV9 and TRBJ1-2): DSGVTQTPKHLITATGQRVTLRCSPRSGDLSVYWYQQSLDQGLQFLIQYYNGEERAKGNILERFSAQQFPDLHSELNLSSLELGDSALYFCASSVAGHNYGYTFGSGTRLTVV.

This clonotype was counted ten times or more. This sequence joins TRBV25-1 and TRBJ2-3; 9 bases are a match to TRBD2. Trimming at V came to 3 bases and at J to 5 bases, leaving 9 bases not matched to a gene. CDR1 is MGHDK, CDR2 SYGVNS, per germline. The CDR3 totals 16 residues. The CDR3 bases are TGTGCCAGCAGTGATGTCTCTAGCGGGGTGGTAGATACGCAGTATTTT. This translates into CASSDVSSGVVDTQYF. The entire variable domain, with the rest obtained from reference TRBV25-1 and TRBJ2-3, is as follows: EADIYQTPRYLVIGTGKKITLECSQTMGHDKMYWYQQDPGMELHLIHYSYGVNSTEKGDLSSESTVSRIRTEHFPLTLESARPSHTSQYLCASSDVSSGVVDTQYFGPGTRLTVL.

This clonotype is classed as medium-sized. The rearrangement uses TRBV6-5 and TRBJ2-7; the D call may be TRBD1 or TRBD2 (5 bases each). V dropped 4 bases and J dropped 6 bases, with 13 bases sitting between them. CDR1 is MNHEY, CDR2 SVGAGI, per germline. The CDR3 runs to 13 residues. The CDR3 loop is CASSFGTGLEQYF. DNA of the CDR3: TGTGCCAGCAGTTTCGGGACGGGGCTCGAGCAGTACTTC.

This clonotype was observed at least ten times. The DNA for the CDR3 is TGTGCCAGCAGCTTAGGTGGGCAGTCACCGTACTTC. Translated, it gives CASSLGGQSPYF. The chain couples TRBV13 to TRBJ2-7; D not resolved. CDR3 length: 12 residues. CDR1 is PRHDT, CDR2 FYEKMQ, per germline (reference sequence). Trimming pared 0 bases from V and 12 bases from J, leaving 12 bases between.

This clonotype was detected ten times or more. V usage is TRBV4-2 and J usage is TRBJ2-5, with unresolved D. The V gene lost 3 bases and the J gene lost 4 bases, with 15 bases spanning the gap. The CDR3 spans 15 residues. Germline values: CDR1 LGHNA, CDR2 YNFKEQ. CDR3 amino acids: CASSQSVHASETQYF. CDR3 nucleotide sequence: TGTGCCAGCAGCCAGAGCGTCCACGCGTCAGAGACCCAGTACTTC.

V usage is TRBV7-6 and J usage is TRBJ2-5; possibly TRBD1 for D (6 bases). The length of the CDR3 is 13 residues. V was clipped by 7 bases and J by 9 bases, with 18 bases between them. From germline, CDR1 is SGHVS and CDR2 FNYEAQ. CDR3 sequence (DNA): TGTGCCAGCATTCGAACTGGGGGCGGGCCCCAGTACTTC. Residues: CASIRTGGGPQYF.

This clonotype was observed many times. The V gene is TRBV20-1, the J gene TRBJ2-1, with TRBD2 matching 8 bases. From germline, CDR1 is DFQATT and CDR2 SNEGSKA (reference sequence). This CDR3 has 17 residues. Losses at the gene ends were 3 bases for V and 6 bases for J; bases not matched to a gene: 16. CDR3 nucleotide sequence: TGCAGTGCTAGCCCCCTATTGTGGCGGGAGGTCTCCAATGAGCAGTTCTTC. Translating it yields CSASPLLWREVSNEQFF.

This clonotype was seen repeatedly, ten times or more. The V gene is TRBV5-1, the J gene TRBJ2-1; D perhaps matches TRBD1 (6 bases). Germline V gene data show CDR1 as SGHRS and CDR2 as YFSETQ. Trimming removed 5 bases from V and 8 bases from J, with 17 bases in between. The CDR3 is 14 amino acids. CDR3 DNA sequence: TGCGCCAGCAGAGAATCAGGGGCAGTCGATGAGCAGTTCTTC. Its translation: CASRESGAVDEQFF.

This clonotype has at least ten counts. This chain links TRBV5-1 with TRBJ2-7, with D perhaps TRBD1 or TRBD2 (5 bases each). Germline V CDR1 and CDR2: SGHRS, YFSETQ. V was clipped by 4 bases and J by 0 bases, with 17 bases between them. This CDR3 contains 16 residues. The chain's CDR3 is CASSQGTAFSSYEQYF. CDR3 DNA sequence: TGCGCCAGCAGCCAAGGGACGGCGTTCAGCTCCTACGAGCAGTACTTC. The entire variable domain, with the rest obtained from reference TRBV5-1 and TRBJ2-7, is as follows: KAGVTQTPRYLIKTRGQQVTLSCSPISGHRSVSWYQQTPGQGLQFLFEYFSETQRNKGNFPGRFSGRQFSNSRSEMNVSTLELGDSALYLCASSQGTAFSSYEQYFGPGTRLTVT.

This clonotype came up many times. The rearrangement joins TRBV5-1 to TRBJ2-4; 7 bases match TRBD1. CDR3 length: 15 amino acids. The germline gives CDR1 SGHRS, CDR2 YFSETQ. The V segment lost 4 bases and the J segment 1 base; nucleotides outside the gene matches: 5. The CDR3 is CASSQIQGAKNIQYF. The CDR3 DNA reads TGCGCCAGCAGCCAAATACAGGGGGCCAAAAACATTCAGTACTTC.

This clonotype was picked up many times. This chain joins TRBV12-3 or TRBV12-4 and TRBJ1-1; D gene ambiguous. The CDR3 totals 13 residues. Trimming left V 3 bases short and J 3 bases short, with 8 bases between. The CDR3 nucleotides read TGTGCCAGCAGTTTCTGGGAAGACACTGAAGCTTTCTTT. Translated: CASSFWEDTEAFF.

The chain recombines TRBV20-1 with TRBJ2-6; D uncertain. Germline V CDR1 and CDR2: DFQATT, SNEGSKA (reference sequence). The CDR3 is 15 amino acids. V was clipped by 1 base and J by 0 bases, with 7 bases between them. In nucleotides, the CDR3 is TGCAGTGCTAGAGCAAAGGACTCTGGGGCCAACGTCCTGACTTTC. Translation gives CSARAKDSGANVLTF.

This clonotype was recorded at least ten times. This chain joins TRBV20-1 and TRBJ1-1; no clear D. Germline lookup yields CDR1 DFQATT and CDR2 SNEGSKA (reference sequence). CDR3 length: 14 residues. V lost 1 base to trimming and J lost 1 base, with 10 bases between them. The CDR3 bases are TGCAGTGCTAGAGGATTCAGGCAGAACACTGAAGCTTTCTTT. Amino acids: CSARGFRQNTEAFF.

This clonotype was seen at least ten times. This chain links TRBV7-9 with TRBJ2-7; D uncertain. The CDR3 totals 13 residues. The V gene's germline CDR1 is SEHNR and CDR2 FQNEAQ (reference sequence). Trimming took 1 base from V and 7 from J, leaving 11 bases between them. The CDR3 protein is CASSLDLVGEQYF. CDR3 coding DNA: TGTGCCAGCAGCTTAGACCTAGTCGGGGAGCAGTACTTC.

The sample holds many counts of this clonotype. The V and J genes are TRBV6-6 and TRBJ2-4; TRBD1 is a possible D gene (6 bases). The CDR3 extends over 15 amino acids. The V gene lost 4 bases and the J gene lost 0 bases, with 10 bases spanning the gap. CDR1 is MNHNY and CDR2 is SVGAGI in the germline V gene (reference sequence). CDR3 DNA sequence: TGTGCCAGCAGTTGGGGGCGACTAGCCAAAAACATTCAGTACTTC. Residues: CASSWGRLAKNIQYF.

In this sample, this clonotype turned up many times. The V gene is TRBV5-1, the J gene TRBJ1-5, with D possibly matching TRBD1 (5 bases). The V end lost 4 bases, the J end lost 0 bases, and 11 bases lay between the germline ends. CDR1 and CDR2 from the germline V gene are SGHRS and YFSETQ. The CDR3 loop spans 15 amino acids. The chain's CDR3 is CASSPGPFSNQPQHF. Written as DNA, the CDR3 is TGCGCCAGCAGCCCGGGACCGTTTAGCAATCAGCCCCAGCATTTT.

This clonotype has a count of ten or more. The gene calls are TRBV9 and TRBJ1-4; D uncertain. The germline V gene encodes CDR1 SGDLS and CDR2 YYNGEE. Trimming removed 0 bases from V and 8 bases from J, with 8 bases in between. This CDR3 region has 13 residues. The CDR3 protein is CASSVEPTEKLFF. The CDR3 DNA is TGTGCCAGCAGCGTAGAGCCAACAGAAAAACTGTTTTTT.

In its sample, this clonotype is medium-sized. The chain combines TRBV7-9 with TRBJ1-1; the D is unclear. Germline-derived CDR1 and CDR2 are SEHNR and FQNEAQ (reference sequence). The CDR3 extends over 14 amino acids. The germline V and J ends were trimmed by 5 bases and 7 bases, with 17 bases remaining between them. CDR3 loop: CASSRSTLDIEAFF. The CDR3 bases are TGTGCCAGCAGCCGCTCCACTCTCGACATTGAAGCTTTCTTT.

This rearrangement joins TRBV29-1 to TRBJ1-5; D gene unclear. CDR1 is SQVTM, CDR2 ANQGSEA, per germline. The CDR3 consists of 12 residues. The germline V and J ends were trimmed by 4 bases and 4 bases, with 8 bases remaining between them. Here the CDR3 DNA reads TGCAGCGTTGGTTGGGGAAATCAGCCCCAGCATTTT. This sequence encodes CSVGWGNQPQHF.

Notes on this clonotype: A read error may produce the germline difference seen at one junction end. DNA for the CDR3: TGCAGTGCAACCGGGACAGGGGGGTACGAGCATTACTTC. Protein: CSATGTGGYEHYF. The V gene is TRBV29-1, the J gene TRBJ2-7, with 11 bases fitting TRBD1. Germline V gene data show CDR1 as SQVTM and CDR2 as ANQGSEA. The CDR3 sequence is 13 residues long.

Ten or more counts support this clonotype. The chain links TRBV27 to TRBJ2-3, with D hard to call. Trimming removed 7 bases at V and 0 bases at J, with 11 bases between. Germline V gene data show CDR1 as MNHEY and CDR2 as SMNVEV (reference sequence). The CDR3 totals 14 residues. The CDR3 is CASTRYYSTDTQYF. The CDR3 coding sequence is TGTGCCAGCACCCGATACTATAGCACAGATACGCAGTATTTT.

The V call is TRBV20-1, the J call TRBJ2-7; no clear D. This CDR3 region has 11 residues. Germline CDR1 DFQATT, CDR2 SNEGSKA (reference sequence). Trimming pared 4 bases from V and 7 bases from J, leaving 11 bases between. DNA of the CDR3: TGCAGTGCTATCGGTGGGTGGGAGCAGTACTTC. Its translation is CSAIGGWEQYF.

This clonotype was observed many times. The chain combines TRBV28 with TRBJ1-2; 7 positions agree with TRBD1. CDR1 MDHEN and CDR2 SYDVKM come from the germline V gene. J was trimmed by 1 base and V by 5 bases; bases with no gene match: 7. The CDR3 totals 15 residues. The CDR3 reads CASSTIGTDNYGYTF. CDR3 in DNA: TGTGCCAGCAGTACCATCGGGACAGATAACTATGGCTACACCTTC.